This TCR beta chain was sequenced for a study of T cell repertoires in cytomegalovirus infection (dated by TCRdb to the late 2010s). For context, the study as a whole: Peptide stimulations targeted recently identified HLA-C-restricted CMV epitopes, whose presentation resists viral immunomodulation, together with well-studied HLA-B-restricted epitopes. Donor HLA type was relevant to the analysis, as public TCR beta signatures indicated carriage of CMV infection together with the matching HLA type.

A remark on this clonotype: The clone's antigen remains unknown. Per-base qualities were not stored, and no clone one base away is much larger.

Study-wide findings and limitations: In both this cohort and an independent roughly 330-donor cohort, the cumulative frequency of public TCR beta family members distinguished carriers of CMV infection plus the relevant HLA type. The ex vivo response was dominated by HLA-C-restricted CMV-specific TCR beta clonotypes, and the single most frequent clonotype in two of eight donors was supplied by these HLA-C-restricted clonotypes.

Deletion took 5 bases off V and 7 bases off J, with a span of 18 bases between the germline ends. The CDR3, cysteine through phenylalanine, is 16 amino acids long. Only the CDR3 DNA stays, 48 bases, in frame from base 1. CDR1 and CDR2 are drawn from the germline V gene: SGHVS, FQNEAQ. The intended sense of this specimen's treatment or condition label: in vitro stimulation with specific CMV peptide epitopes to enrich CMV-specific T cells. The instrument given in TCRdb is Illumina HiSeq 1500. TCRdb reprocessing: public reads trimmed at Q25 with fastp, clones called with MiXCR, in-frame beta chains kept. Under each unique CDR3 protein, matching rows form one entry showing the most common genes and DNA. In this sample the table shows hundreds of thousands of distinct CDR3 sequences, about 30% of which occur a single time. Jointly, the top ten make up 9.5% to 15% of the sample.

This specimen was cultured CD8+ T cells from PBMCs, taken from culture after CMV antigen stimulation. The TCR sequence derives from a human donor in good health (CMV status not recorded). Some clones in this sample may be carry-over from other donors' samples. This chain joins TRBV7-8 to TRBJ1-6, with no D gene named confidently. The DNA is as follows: TGTGCCAGCAGCCCCCGACCGAGATCCCCAAATTCACCCCTCCACTTT. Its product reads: CASSPRPRSPNSPLHF.